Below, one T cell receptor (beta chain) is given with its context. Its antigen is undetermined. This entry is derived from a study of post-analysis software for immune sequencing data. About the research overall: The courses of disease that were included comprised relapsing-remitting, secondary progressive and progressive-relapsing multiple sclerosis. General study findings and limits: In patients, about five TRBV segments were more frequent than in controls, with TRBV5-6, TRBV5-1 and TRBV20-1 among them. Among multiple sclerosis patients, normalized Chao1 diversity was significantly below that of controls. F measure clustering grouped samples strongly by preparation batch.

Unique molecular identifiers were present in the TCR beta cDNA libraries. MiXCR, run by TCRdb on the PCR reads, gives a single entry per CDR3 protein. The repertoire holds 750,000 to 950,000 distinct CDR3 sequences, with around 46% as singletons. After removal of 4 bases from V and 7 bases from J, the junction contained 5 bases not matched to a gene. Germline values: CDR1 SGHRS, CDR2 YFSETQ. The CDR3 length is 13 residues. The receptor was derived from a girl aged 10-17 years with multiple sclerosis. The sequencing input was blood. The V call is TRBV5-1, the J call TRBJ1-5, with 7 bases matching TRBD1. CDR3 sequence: CASSVDRDQPQHF. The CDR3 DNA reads TGCGCCAGCAGCGTTGACAGGGACCAGCCCCAGCATTTT. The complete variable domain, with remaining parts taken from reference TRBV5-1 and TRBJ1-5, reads KAGVTQTPRYLIKTRGQQVTLSCSPISGHRSVSWYQQTPGQGLQFLFEYFSETQRNKGNFPGRFSGRQFSNSRSEMNVSTLELGDSALYLCASSVDRDQPQHFGDGTRLSIL.